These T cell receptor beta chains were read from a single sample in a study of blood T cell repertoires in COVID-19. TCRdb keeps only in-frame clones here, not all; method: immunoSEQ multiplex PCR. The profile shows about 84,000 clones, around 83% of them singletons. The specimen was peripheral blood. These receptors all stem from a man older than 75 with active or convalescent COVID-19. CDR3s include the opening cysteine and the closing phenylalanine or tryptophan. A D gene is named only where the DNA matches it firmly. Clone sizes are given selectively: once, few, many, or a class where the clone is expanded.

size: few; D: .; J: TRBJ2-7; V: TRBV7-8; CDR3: CASSLDGGASSYEQYF; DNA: TGTGCCAGCAGCTTAGACGGAGGGGCGAGCTCCTACGAGCAGTACTTC
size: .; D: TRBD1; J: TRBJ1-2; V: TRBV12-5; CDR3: CASGLVARQGWGGYTF; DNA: TGTGCTAGTGGTTTGGTAGCAAGACAGGGGTGGGGTGGCTACACCTTC
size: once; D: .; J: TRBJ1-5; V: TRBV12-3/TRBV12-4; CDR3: CASSQSGVQPQHF; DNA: TGTGCCAGCAGCCAATCAGGGGTTCAGCCCCAGCATTTT
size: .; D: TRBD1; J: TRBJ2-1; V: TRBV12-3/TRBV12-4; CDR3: CASSSGGSEQFF; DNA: TGTGCCAGCAGTTCAGGGGGCTCTGAGCAGTTCTTC
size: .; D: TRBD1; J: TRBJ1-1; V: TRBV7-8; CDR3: CASSLGVGDRALWKDTEAFF; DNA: TGTGCCAGCAGCTTAGGTGTAGGGGACAGGGCTTTATGGAAGGACACTGAAGCTTTCTTT
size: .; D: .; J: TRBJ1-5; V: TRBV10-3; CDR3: CATRTVNQPQHF; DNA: TGTGCCACCAGGACAGTCAATCAGCCCCAGCATTTT
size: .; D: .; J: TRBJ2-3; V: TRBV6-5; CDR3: CASSQSDTQYF; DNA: TGTGCCAGCAGTCAGTCAGATACGCAGTATTTT
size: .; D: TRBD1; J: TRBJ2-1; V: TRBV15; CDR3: CATDQMAGGGEQFF; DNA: TGTGCCACCGACCAAATGGCAGGGGGTGGTGAGCAGTTCTTC
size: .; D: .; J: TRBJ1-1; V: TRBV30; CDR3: CAWSPGGLEAFF; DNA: TGTGCCTGGAGTCCTGGGGGACTTGAAGCTTTCTTT
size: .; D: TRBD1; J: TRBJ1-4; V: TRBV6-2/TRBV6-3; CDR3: CASSYALPGGEEKLFF; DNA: TGTGCCAGCAGTTATGCCCTCCCAGGGGGTGAGGAAAAACTGTTTTTT
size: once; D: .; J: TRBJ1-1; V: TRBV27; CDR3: CASSLSGVTEAFF; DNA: TGTGCCAGCAGTTTATCAGGGGTGACTGAAGCTTTCTTT
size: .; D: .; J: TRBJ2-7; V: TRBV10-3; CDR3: CAISEQGSYEQYF; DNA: TGTGCCATCAGTGAGCAGGGTTCCTACGAGCAGTACTTC
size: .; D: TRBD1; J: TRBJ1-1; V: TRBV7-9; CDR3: CASSLGGGFTEAFF; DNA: TGTGCCAGCAGCTTAGGAGGGGGCTTCACTGAAGCTTTCTTT
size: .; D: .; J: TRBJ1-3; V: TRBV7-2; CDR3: CASSLSIGAGNTIYF; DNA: TGTGCCAGCAGCTTAAGCATAGGGGCTGGAAACACCATATATTTT
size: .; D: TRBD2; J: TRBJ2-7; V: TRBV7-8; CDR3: CASSLEWTSNEQYF; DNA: TGTGCCAGCAGCTTAGAATGGACTAGCAACGAGCAGTACTTC
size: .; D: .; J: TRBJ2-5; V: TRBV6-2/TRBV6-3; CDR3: CASSSETPIGTQYF; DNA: TGTGCCAGCAGTTCCGAAACTCCCATCGGGACCCAGTACTTC
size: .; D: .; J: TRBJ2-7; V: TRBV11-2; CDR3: CASSSSWNRASSYEQYF; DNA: TGTGCCAGCAGCTCGAGTTGGAACAGGGCTAGCTCCTACGAGCAGTACTTC
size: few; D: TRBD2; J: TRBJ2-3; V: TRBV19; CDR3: CASKSGGAEDTQYF; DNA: TGTGCCAGTAAAAGCGGGGGGGCCGAAGATACGCAGTATTTT
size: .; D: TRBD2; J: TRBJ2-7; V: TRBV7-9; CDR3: CASSLIGRGISYEQYF; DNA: TGTGCCAGCAGCTTAATTGGGCGGGGGATATCCTACGAGCAGTACTTC
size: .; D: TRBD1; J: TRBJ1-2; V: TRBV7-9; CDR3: CASSLAAGQGNTF; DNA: TGTGCCAGCAGCTTAGCAGCTGGACAGGGAAACACCTTC
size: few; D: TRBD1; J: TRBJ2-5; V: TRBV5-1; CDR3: CASSPGQHQETQYF; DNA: TGCGCCAGCAGCCCGGGACAGCACCAAGAGACCCAGTACTTC
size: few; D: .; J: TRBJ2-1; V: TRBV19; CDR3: CASKSGGEQFF; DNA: TGTGCCAGTAAAAGCGGAGGGGAGCAGTTCTTC
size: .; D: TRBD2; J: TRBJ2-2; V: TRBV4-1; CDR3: CASSQDPLIAGGSGELFF; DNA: TGCGCCAGCAGCCAAGATCCCCTGATAGCGGGGGGGTCCGGGGAGCTGTTTTTT
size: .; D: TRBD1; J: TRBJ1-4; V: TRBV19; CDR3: CVTGGVANEKLFF; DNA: TGTGTTACAGGGGGCGTCGCTAATGAAAAACTGTTTTTT
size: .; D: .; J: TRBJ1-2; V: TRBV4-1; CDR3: CASSQPDSTGSNGYTF; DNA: TGCGCCAGCAGCCAGCCCGATAGTACAGGGTCCAATGGCTACACCTTC
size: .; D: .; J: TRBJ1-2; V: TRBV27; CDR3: CASSPLAGPYGYTF; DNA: TGTGCCAGCAGCCCCCTTGCGGGGCCCTATGGCTACACCTTC
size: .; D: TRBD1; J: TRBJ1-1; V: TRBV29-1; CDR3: CSARGQANTEAFF; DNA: TGCAGCGCGCGAGGACAGGCGAACACTGAAGCTTTCTTT
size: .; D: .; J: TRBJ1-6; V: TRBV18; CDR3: CASSPESRDNSPLHF; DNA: TGTGCCAGCTCACCAGAGTCCCGGGATAATTCACCCCTCCACTTT
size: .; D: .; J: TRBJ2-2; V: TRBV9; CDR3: CASSLLRTGTLNTGELFF; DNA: TGTGCCAGCAGCCTACTACGTACCGGGACACTTAACACCGGGGAGCTGTTTTTT
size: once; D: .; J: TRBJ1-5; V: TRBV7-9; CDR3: CASSLGADYSNQPQHF; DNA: TGTGCCAGCAGCTTAGGGGCAGACTATAGCAATCAGCCCCAGCATTTT
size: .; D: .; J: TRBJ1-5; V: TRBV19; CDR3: CASSKATPSSNQPQHF; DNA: TGTGCCAGTAGTAAAGCGACGCCGAGTAGCAATCAGCCCCAGCATTTT
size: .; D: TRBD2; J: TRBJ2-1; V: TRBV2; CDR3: CASSERVASGGANEQFF; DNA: TGTGCCAGCAGTGAAAGGGTGGCTAGCGGGGGGGCTAATGAGCAGTTCTTC
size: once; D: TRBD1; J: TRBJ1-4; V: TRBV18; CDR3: CASSPWTGANEKLFF; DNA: TGTGCCAGCTCACCTTGGACAGGGGCGAATGAAAAACTGTTTTTT
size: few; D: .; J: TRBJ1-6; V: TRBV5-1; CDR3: CASSLGGSNSPLHF; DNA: TGCGCCAGCAGCTTGGGGGGCAGTAATTCACCCCTCCACTTT
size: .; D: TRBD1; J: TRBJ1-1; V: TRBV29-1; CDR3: CSSGQGWEGYTEAFF; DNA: TGCAGCTCCGGACAGGGTTGGGAAGGGTACACTGAAGCTTTCTTT
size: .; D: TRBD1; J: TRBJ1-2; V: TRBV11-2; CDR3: CASSLTGGADYGYTF; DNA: TGTGCCAGCAGCTTAACAGGGGGCGCCGACTATGGCTACACCTTC
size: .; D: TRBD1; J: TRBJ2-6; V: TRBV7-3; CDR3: CASSLRHLGTGSGANVLTF; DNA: TGTGCCAGCAGCTTACGCCATTTGGGGACAGGATCTGGGGCCAACGTCCTGACTTTC
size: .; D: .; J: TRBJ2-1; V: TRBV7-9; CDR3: CASSLAREVVTYYNEQFF; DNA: TGTGCCAGCAGCTTAGCGCGTGAGGTAGTAACTTACTACAATGAGCAGTTCTTC
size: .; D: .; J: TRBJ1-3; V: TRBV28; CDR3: CASRQTGVGGSGNTIYF; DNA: TGTGCCAGCAGACAAACGGGGGTCGGGGGCTCTGGAAACACCATATATTTT
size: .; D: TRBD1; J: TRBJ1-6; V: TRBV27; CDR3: CASRPGQGAPLHF; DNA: TGTGCCAGCAGACCGGGACAGGGGGCACCCCTCCACTTT